This T cell receptor (beta chain) stems from a study of T cell responses to AZD1222 COVID-19 vaccine. About this clone: What it recognizes is unknown.

From germline, CDR1 is KGHSH and CDR2 LQKENI. V lost 2 bases and J lost 1, with 9 bases in between. This CDR3 comprises 15 residues. Only in-frame clones appear in the TCRdb table, and some are missing; sequencing was by immunoSEQ multiplex PCR. The sample includes tens of thousands of clones, about 88% of them seen just once. Regarding the study as a whole: Baseline seropositivity characterized only a handful of AZD1222 recipients.

This TCR was sampled from an adult who received the AZD1222 COVID-19 vaccine. V and J are TRBV18 and TRBJ1-5; the D is unclear. Sequencing was performed on peripheral blood, taken 28 days after the second AZD1222 dose. CDR3 sequence: CASSPMGGSNQPQHF. CDR3 bases: TGTGCCAGCTCACCAATGGGTGGGAGCAATCAGCCCCAGCATTTT.